This T cell receptor (beta chain) was documented in a study of T cells in Graves' hyperthyroidism and ophthalmopathy. Trimming pared 4 bases from V and 5 bases from J, leaving 18 bases between. The CDR3 loop spans 15 amino acids. Germline V gives CDR1 SGDLS, CDR2 YYNGEE. Study findings and constraints: Peripheral blood also featured most of the thyroid clonotypes expanded above 0.001. Model output signaled ophthalmopathy a median approximately 6 months ahead of onset.

This clonotype was counted a few times. As yet, its antigen is unknown. Amplified regions were TCR beta CDR3 sequences from RNA transcripts. The HTBI primer set drove a first-round RT-PCR of the TCR CDR3. TCRdb processed the multiplex PCR reads anew with MiXCR; each CDR3 protein has one entry. There are around 700,000 distinct CDR3 sequences in the sample; approximately 36% occur only once, and less than 35% lies in the top ten. The receptor was isolated from a woman aged 40 to 50 with Graves' hyperthyroidism. V is TRBV9 and J is TRBJ1-1; weak D call: TRBD1 (6 bases). Sequencing used blood. The CDR3 sequence is CASSLWTERGTEAFF. DNA of the CDR3: TGTGCCAGCAGCCTCTGGACAGAAAGGGGGACTGAAGCTTTCTTT.